This T cell receptor beta chain emerged from a study of regulatory T cells in long-lasting Graves disease. Time point specified: newly diagnosed GD, antithyroid drugs for less than 3 months. The TCR library was prepared using RNA isolated from PBMCs. Construction of the TCR beta libraries employed iRepertoire HTBI primers in conjunction with Arm-PCR of CDR3 regions. TCRdb passed the multiplex PCR reads through MiXCR, listing each CDR3 protein once. The profile shows 550,000 or so distinct CDR3 sequences, around 12% of them singletons. The same data also went into a second study, on T cells in Graves' hyperthyroidism and ophthalmopathy. From that paper: Clinical symptoms, serum thyroxine, TRAb, thyroid ultrasound and orbital computed tomography informed diagnoses. Appearing also in blood were most of the thyroid clonotypes expanded above 0.001.

This clonotype was obtained from a woman in her 30s with Graves disease. The specimen was peripheral blood mononuclear cells (PBMCs), collected at new diagnosis, from a patient treated with antithyroid drugs.

The CDR3 DNA reads TGTGCCAGCAGCTTGTATCGTGGGACAGGGTTGGATAATGAGCAGTTCTTC. It codes for CASSLYRGTGLDNEQFF. V is TRBV5-4 and J is TRBJ2-1; 9 bases map to TRBD1. The J segment lost 7 bases and the V segment lost 1 base, leaving 12 bases of the junction unmatched. This CDR3 comprises 17 residues. CDR1 is SGHNT, CDR2 YYREEE, per germline (reference sequence).